Below, one T cell receptor (beta chain) is given with its context. Authors' analysis steps: Scientists estimated how many nucleated cells there were by amplifying reference gene primers. Some clones are missing from TCRdb's copy, which holds only in-frame ones; the method was immunoSEQ multiplex PCR. From that table come the V and J calls and clone size; the DNA was used to work out D and trimming. The table shows 90,000 to 120,000 clones, with less than 90% occurring only once. CDR1 and CDR2 from the germline V gene are SGHVS and FNYEAQ. Unmatched junction bases numbered 11, after V lost 2 bases and J lost 0 bases. CDR3 length: 19 residues. These data originate in a study of blood T cell repertoires in COVID-19. At the level of the study: Material from acute and convalescent COVID-19 was sourced from the United States, Italy and Spain. The analysed material was cDNA or gDNA that came from T cells, B-cell-depleted T cells, or PBMCs.

The sequencing input was peripheral blood. The chain joins TRBV7-6 to TRBJ2-1, with TRBD2 matching 9 bases. The TCR was taken from a human donor in a cohort sampled during active COVID-19. In DNA, the CDR3 is TGTGCCAGCAGCTTATTTGCGGGAGGGGGGGCAAGCTCCTACAATGAGCAGTTCTTC. Translation gives CASSLFAGGGASSYNEQFF.